Presented here are 16 T cell receptor beta chains from one specimen sequenced in a study of blood T cell repertoires in COVID-19. The table came from immunoSEQ multiplex PCR; TCRdb's copy has only in-frame clones and leaves some out. The sample has over 150,000 clones, roughly 80% seen once; the top ten hold less than 4.5%. The sample taken for sequencing was peripheral blood. The receptors stem from a woman of 80 years or more with acute or convalescent COVID-19.

This clone has more than one count but fewer than ten. J is TRBJ1-4 and V is TRBV19; 9 nucleotides match TRBD1. Per germline, CDR1 LNHDA and CDR2 SQIVND (reference sequence). Trimming took 6 bases from V and 6 from J; bases not matched to a gene: 8. The CDR3 loop spans 15 amino acids. The chain's CDR3 is CASRLTGGADEKLFF. The DNA for the CDR3 is TGTGCCAGTAGGCTTACAGGGGGCGCGGATGAAAAACTGTTTTTT.

V usage is TRBV4-2 and J usage is TRBJ2-7; D possibly corresponds to TRBD2 (6 bases). The CDR3 has 16 residues. V was shortened by 1 base and J by 0 bases, with 13 bases between the two germline ends. The V gene's germline CDR1 is LGHNA and CDR2 YNFKEQ. CDR3 residues: CASSQVTPSDSYEQYF. As DNA, the CDR3 is TGTGCCAGCAGCCAAGTGACTCCTAGCGACTCCTACGAGCAGTACTTC.

The rearrangement joins TRBV6-2 or TRBV6-3 to TRBJ1-5, with D possibly TRBD1 on 6 matching bases. The germline gives CDR1 MNHEY, CDR2 SVGEGT. With 1 base removed from V and 3 bases from J, the gap between germline ends came to 13 bases. The CDR3 has 16 amino acids. CDR3 sequence reads: CASSYWGRGANQPQHF. CDR3 in DNA: TGTGCCAGCAGTTACTGGGGCAGGGGCGCCAATCAGCCCCAGCATTTT.

This clone was counted a few times. This CDR3 reads CSVGTLNQPQHF. The CDR3 DNA reads as TGCAGCGTTGGAACTTTGAATCAGCCCCAGCATTTT. The J gene is TRBJ1-5, the V gene TRBV29-1; D call uncertain. There are 12 residues in the CDR3. Trimming took 4 bases from V and 4 from J, leaving 8 bases between them. CDR1 and CDR2 from the germline V gene are SQVTM and ANQGSEA.

The genes are TRBV7-8 and TRBJ1-6; 7 nucleotides match TRBD1. With 5 bases clipped from V and 0 bases from J, the junction kept 4 bases outside the gene matches. The CDR3 extends over 16 amino acids. Germline-derived CDR1 and CDR2 are SGHVS and FQNEAQ. Written as DNA, the CDR3 is TGTGCCAGCAGCGGGACAGCAAACTCCTATAATTCACCCCTCCACTTT. Translating gives CASSGTANSYNSPLHF.

The J gene is TRBJ2-5, the V gene TRBV7-9, with D maybe TRBD1 (7 bases). The germline V gene encodes CDR1 SEHNR and CDR2 FQNEAQ (reference sequence). V lost 5 bases, J lost 4 bases, and 17 bases lay in between. The CDR3 is made up of 15 amino acids. The CDR3 region has the DNA TGTGCCAGCAGCAACGTACAGGGGAGGACAGAGACCCAGTACTTC. It yields the protein CASSNVQGRTETQYF.

This clone was seen only a few times. The chain has TRBV29-1 and TRBJ1-1; 7 nucleotides line up with TRBD1. The CDR3 runs 14 residues. Germline assignment: CDR1 SQVTM and CDR2 ANQGSEA. V was pared by 4 bases and J by 1 base, with 6 bases of the junction left unmatched. The CDR3 region is CSVVGYRGNTEAFF. The CDR3 nucleotides are TGCAGCGTTGTGGGCTACAGGGGGAACACTGAAGCTTTCTTT.

The chain carries TRBV2 and TRBJ1-5; no firm D call. V lost 4 bases and J 3 bases, leaving 10 bases between the germline ends. Germline CDR1 SNHLY, CDR2 FYNNEI. This CDR3 has 14 residues. CDR3 in amino acids: CASSAGRTNQPQHF. The DNA for the CDR3 is TGTGCCAGCAGTGCGGGTCGAACCAATCAGCCCCAGCATTTT.

This sequence joins TRBV18 and TRBJ1-1; maybe TRBD1 (5 bases). The germline CDR1 and CDR2 sequences are KGHSH and LQKENI. The CDR3 is 13 residues long. V lost 4 bases, J lost 1 base, and 7 bases lay in between. The CDR3 sequence is CASSRQTNTEAFF. The CDR3 DNA reads as TGTGCCAGCTCACGACAGACGAACACTGAAGCTTTCTTT.

J is TRBJ1-1 and V is TRBV11-2, with 7 bases fitting TRBD1. In germline, CDR1 is SGHAT, CDR2 FQNNGV. V lost 5 bases to trimming and J lost 8 bases; unmatched junction nucleotides: 11. The CDR3 sequence is 14 residues long. DNA for the CDR3: TGTGCCAGCAGCCCGGACTGGACAGGTCAAGAAGCTTTCTTT. Protein: CASSPDWTGQEAFF.

The chain couples TRBV6-5 to TRBJ1-4; D remains unclear. This CDR3 is 13 amino acids long. The V gene's germline CDR1 is MNHEY and CDR2 SVGAGI. The V and J ends lost 2 bases and 10 bases respectively, with 11 bases between them. Written as DNA, the CDR3 is TGTGCCAGCAGTTACGGGAGGGTTGGAAAACTGTTTTTT. It translates to CASSYGRVGKLFF.

The sample holds a few counts of this clone. The chain couples TRBV2 to TRBJ1-2, with TRBD1 matching over 9 bases. V dropped 7 bases and J dropped 5; count of bases not matched to a gene: 5. This CDR3 has 13 amino acids. The V gene's germline CDR1 is SNHLY and CDR2 FYNNEI. CDR3 loop: CASISGTGYGYTF. The CDR3 DNA sequence: TGTGCCAGCATTTCCGGGACAGGGTATGGCTACACCTTC.

The chain is built from TRBV5-5 and TRBJ2-5, with 14 bases fitting TRBD2. This CDR3 spans 15 amino acids. V dropped 3 bases and J dropped 4; count of bases not matched to a gene: 2. The V gene's germline CDR1 is SGHKS and CDR2 YYEKEE (reference sequence). This CDR3 is CASSSGLAGAETQYF. The CDR3 DNA reads as TGTGCCAGCAGCTCGGGACTAGCGGGAGCAGAGACCCAGTACTTC. The variable domain in full, completed from reference TRBV5-5 and TRBJ2-5, reads DAGVTQSPTHLIKTRGQQVTLRCSPISGHKSVSWYQQVLGQGPQFIFQYYEKEERGRGNFPDRFSARQFPNYSSELNVNALLLGDSALYLCASSSGLAGAETQYFGPGTRLLVL.

This clone has just a few counts. The chain carries TRBV29-1 and TRBJ1-6; 7 bases are shared with TRBD1. The V and J ends lost 5 bases and 7 bases, in that order; junction bases with no gene match: 11. The CDR3 contains 15 residues. Germline-derived CDR1 and CDR2 are SQVTM and ANQGSEA. CDR3 region: CSVPAGTAGNSPLHF. DNA for the CDR3: TGCAGCGTTCCCGCAGGGACAGCTGGGAATTCACCCCTCCACTTT.

CDR3 sequence reads: CAWRRTENYGYTF. In DNA form, the CDR3 reads TGTGCCTGGAGAAGGACAGAAAACTATGGCTACACCTTC. The rearrangement links TRBV30 to TRBJ1-2; D may be TRBD1 (6 bases). This CDR3 is built from 13 residues. V shed 3 bases and J shed 2 bases, with 10 bases lying between them. Germline CDR1 and CDR2: GTSNPN and SVGIG (reference sequence).

A few counts support this clone. J is TRBJ2-1 and V is TRBV5-1; D is ambiguous. Germline loops: CDR1 SGHRS, CDR2 YFSETQ. This CDR3 is built from 15 residues. The germline V and J ends were trimmed by 0 bases and 5 bases, with 12 bases remaining between them. CDR3 in DNA: TGCGCCAGCAGCTTGGGTATAACAGCAAACAATGAGCAGTTCTTC. This codes for CASSLGITANNEQFF.